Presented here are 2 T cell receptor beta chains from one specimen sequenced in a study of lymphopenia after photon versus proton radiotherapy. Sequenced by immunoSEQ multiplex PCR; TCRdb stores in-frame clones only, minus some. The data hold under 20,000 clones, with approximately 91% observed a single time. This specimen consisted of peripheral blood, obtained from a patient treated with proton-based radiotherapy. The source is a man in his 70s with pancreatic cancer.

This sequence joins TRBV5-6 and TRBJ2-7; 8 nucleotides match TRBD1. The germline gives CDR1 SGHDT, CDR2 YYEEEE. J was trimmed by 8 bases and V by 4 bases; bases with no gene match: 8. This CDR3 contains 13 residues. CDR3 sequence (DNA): TGTGCCAGCAGCCGGGACAGGATCCTTCAGCAGTACTTC. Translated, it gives CASSRDRILQQYF.

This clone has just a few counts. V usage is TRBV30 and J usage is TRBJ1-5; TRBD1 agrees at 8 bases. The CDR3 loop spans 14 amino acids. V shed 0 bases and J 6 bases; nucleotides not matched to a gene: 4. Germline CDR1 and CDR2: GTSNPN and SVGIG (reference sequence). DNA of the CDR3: TGTGCCTGGAGTGTAGACAGGGGAGGTCAGCCCCAGCATTTT. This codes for CAWSVDRGGQPQHF. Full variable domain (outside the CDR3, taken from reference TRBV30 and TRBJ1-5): SQTIHQWPATLVQPVGSPLSLECTVEGTSNPNLYWYRQAAGRGLQLLFYSVGIGQISSEVPQNLSASRPQDRQFILSSKKLLLSDSGFYLCAWSVDRGGQPQHFGDGTRLSIL.